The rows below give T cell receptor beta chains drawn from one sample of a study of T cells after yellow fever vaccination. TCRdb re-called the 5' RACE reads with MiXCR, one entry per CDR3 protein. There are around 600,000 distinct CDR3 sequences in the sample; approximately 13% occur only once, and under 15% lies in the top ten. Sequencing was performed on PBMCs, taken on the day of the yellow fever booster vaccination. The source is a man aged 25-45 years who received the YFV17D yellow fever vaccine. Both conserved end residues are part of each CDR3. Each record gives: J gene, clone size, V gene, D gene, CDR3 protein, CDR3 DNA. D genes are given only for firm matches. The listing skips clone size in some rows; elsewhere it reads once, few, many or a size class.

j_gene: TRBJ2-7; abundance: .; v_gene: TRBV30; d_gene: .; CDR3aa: CAFRRVGWSEQYF; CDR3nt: TGTGCCTTCAGGCGGGTGGGATGGAGCGAGCAGTACTTC
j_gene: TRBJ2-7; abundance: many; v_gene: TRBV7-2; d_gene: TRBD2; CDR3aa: CASSVSRWGGEQYF; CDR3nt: TGTGCCAGCAGCGTTTCTCGCTGGGGGGGCGAGCAGTACTTC
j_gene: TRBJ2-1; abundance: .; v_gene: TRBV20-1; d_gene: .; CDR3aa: CSAPPGVAENNEQFF; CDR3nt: TGCAGTGCACCCCCCGGAGTAGCGGAGAACAATGAGCAGTTCTTC
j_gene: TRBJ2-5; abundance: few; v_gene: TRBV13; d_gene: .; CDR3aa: CASSEASGPGGETQYF; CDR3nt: TGTGCCAGCTCCGAGGCGAGCGGGCCAGGAGGAGAGACCCAGTACTTC
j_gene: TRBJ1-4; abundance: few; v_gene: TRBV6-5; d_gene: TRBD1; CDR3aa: CASSYSSGGREKLFF; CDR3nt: TGTGCCAGCAGTTACTCGTCAGGGGGGCGTGAAAAACTGTTTTTT
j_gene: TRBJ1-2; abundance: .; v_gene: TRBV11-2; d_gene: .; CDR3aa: CASREGYGYTF; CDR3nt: TGTGCCAGCAGGGAGGGGTATGGCTACACCTTC
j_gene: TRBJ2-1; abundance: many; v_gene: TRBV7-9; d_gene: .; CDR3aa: CASREPSLEQFF; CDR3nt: TGTGCCAGCAGAGAGCCGTCTCTTGAGCAGTTCTTC
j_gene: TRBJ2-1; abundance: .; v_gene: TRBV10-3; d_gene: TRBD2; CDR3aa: CAAGGERAGRGYNEQFF; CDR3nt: TGTGCCGCCGGGGGTGAGAGAGCGGGGAGAGGATACAATGAGCAGTTCTTC
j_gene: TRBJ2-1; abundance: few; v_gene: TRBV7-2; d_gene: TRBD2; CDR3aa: CASSKIAGVYNEQFF; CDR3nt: TGTGCCAGCAGCAAAATAGCGGGCGTATACAATGAGCAGTTCTTC
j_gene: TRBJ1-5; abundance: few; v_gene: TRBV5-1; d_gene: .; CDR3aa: CASSPFWGQPQHF; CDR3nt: TGCGCCAGCAGCCCCTTCTGGGGTCAGCCCCAGCATTTT
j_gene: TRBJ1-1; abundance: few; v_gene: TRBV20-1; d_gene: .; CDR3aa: CSAPMNTEAFF; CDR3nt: TGCAGTGCGCCGATGAACACTGAAGCTTTCTTT
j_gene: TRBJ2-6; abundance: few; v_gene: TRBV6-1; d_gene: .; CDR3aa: CASIGSSGANVLTF; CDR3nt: TGTGCCAGCATAGGCAGTTCTGGGGCCAACGTCCTGACTTTC
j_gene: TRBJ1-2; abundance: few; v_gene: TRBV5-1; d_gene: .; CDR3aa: CASSSEQGIYGYTF; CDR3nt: TGCGCCAGCAGCTCCGAACAGGGAATCTATGGCTACACCTTC
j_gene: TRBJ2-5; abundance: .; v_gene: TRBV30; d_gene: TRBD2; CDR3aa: CAHRASGSLETQYF; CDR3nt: TGTGCCCACCGGGCTAGCGGGAGCTTGGAGACCCAGTACTTC
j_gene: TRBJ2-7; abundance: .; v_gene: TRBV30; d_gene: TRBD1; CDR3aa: CAWIASSGTGGYEQYF; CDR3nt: TGTGCCTGGATCGCTTCCTCCGGGACAGGGGGATACGAGCAGTACTTC
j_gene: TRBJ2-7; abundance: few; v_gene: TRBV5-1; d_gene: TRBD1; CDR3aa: CASKRVPGQGYYEQYF; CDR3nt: TGCGCCAGCAAACGGGTCCCGGGACAGGGGTACTACGAGCAGTACTTC
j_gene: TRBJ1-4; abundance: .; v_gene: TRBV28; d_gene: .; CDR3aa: CASSPPGGGEKLFF; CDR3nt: TGTGCCAGCAGTCCCCCGGGCGGGGGTGAAAAACTGTTTTTT
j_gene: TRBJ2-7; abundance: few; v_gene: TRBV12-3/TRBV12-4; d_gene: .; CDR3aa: CASSPGVKEQYF; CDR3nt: TGTGCCAGCAGTCCAGGAGTAAAAGAGCAGTACTTC
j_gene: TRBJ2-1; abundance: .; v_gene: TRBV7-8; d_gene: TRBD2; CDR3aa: CASSLRGSLMDEQFF; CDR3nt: TGTGCCAGCAGCTTACGCGGGAGTCTTATGGATGAGCAGTTCTTC
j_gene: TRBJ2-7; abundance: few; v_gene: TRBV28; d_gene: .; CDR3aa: CASSLSEGDEQYF; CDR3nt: TGTGCCAGCAGTTTATCCGAGGGGGACGAGCAGTACTTC
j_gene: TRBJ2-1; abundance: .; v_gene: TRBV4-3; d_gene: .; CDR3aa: CASSQVRAAYNEQFF; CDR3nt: TGCGCCAGCAGCCAAGTTAGGGCGGCATACAATGAGCAGTTCTTC
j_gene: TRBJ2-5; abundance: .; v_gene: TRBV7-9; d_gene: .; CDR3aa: CASSRGEETQYF; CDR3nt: TGTGCCAGCAGCCGCGGCGAGGAGACCCAGTACTTC
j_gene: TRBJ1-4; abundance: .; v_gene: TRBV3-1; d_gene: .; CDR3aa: CASSQDYNEKLFF; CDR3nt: TGTGCCAGCAGCCAAGACTATAATGAAAAACTGTTTTTT
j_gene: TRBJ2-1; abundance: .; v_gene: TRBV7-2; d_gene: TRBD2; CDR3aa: CASRTGLAAEKQFF; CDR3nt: TGTGCCAGCAGAACCGGACTAGCGGCGGAGAAGCAGTTCTTC
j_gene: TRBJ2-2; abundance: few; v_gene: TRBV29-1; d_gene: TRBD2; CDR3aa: CSVERREGPTGELFF; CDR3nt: TGCAGCGTTGAAAGGCGGGAGGGCCCCACCGGGGAGCTGTTTTTT
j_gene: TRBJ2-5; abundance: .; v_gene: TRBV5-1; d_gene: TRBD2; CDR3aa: CASSLAGMGTGAEETQYF; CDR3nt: TGCGCCAGCTCCCTAGCGGGAATGGGTACGGGTGCAGAAGAGACCCAGTACTTC
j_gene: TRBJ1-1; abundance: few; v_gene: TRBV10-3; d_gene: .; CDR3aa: CAISGARGDTEAFF; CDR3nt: TGTGCCATCAGTGGGGCTCGGGGGGACACTGAAGCTTTCTTT
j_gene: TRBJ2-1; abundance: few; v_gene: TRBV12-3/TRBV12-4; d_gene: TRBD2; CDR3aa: CASTGGLAGSDEQFF; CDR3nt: TGTGCCAGCACCGGAGGACTAGCGGGATCTGACGAGCAGTTCTTC
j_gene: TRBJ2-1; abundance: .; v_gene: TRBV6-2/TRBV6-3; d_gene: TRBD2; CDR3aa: CASSTLADAYNEQFF; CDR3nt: TGTGCCAGCAGCACTCTAGCGGACGCCTACAATGAGCAGTTCTTC
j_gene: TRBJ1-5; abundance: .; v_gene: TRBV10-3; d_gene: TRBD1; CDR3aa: CAISETGGVQPQHF; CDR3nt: TGTGCCATCAGTGAGACAGGGGGCGTTCAGCCCCAGCATTTT
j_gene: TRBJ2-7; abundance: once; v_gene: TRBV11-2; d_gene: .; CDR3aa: CAGSFGGSSYEQYF; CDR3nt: TGTGCCGGCAGCTTCGGCGGAAGCTCCTACGAGCAGTACTTC
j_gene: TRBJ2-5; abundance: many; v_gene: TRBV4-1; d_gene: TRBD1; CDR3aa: CASSRQGQETQYF; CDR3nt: TGTGCCAGCAGCCGACAGGGCCAAGAGACCCAGTACTTC
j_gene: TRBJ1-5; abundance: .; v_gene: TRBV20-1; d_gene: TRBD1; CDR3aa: CSARDLDRGFNQPQHF; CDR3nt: TGCAGTGCTAGAGATCTTGACAGGGGGTTCAATCAGCCCCAGCATTTT
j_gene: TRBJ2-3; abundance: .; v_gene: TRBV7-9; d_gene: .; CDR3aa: CASSLGRLDTQYF; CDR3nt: TGTGCCAGCAGCTTGGGGCGGCTAGATACGCAGTATTTT
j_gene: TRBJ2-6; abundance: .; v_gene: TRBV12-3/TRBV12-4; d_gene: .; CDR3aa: CASSLARVGSSGANVLTF; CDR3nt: TGTGCCAGCAGTTTAGCGCGTGTGGGGTCCTCTGGGGCCAACGTCCTGACTTTC
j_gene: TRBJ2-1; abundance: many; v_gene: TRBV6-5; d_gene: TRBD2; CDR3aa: CASSLLAGVEKFDNEQFF; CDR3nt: TGTGCCAGCAGCCTCCTAGCGGGAGTGGAAAAGTTCGACAATGAGCAGTTCTTC
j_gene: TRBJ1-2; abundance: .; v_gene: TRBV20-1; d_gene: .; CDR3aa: CSASLHFTGYTF; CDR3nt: TGCAGTGCTAGTTTACATTTCACTGGCTACACCTTC
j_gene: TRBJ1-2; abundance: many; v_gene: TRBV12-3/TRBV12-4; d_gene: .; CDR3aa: CASSLSGAVGYGYTF; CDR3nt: TGTGCCAGCAGTTTGTCAGGGGCGGTTGGTTATGGCTACACCTTC
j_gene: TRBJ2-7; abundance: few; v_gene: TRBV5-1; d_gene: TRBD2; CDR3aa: CASIPPQREGLDEQYF; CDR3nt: TGCGCCAGCATCCCACCCCAGCGGGAGGGCCTGGACGAGCAGTACTTC
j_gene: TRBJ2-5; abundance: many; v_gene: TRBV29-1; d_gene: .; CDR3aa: CSVEDSVQETQYF; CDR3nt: TGCAGCGTTGAAGATTCCGTTCAAGAGACCCAGTACTTC
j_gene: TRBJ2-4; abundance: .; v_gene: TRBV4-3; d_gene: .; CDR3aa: CASSHDREGIQYF; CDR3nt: TGCGCCAGCAGCCATGACAGGGAGGGCATTCAGTACTTC
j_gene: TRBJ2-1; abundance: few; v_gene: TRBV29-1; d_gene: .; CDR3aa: CSVAMSSYNEQFF; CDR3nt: TGCAGCGTTGCCATGAGCTCCTACAATGAGCAGTTCTTC
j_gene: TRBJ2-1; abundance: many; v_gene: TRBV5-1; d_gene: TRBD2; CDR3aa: CASSDGGGRTGGLVYNEQFF; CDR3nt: TGCGCCAGCAGCGACGGGGGCGGGAGGACCGGCGGTCTAGTCTACAATGAGCAGTTCTTC
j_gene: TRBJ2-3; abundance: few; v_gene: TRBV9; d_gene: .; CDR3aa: CASSAGSPDTQYF; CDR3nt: TGTGCCAGCAGCGCCGGGTCGCCAGATACGCAGTATTTT
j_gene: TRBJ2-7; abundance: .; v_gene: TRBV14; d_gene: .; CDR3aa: CASSQGVVAGEQYF; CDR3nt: TGTGCCAGCAGCCAAGGAGTGGTGGCTGGAGAGCAGTACTTC
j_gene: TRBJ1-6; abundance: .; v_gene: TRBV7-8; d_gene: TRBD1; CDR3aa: CASRPGTGNSPLHF; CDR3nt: TGTGCCAGCAGGCCCGGGACAGGGAATTCACCCCTCCACTTT
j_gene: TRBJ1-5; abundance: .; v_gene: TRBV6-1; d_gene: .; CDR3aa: CASRVSVLRGNQPQHF; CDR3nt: TGTGCCAGCAGGGTCTCAGTACTACGAGGCAATCAGCCCCAGCATTTT
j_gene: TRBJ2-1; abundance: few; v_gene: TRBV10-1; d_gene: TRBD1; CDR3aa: CASSDSGTGFINEQFF; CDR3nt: TGCGCCAGCAGCGATTCCGGGACAGGGTTCATCAATGAGCAGTTCTTC
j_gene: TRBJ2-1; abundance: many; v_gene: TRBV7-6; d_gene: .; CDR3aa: CASSLGPTDGEQFF; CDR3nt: TGTGCCAGCAGCTTAGGCCCTACGGACGGTGAGCAGTTCTTC
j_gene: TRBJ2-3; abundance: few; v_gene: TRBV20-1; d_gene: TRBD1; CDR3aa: CSASPMMTGPTTDTQYF; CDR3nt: TGCAGTGCTTCCCCCATGATGACAGGGCCAACCACAGATACGCAGTATTTT
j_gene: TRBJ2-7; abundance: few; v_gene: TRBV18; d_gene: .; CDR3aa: CASSTGINYEQYF; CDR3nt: TGTGCCAGCTCGACAGGAATTAACTACGAGCAGTACTTC
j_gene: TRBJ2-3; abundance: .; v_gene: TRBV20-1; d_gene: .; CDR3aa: CSAREDTQYF; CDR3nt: TGCAGTGCTAGAGAGGATACGCAGTATTTT
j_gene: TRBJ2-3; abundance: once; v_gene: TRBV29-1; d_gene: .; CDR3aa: CSVTGYPSTDTQYF; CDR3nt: TGCAGCGTTACAGGGTACCCAAGCACAGATACGCAGTATTTT
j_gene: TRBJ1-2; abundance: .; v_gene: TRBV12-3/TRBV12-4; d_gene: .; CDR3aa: CASSSTRDRSYTF; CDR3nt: TGTGCCAGCAGTTCAACACGGGATCGCAGCTACACCTTC
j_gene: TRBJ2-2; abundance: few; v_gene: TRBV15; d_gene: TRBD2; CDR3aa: CATSILTSGRKSGELFF; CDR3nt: TGTGCCACCAGCATACTGACTAGCGGGAGGAAATCCGGGGAGCTGTTTTTT